What follows are 21 T cell receptor beta chains derived from one specimen sequenced in a study of a mutant IDH1 vaccine in newly diagnosed glioma. For these receptors, no antigen is known. Time point: week 11, during vaccination. Doses comprised 300 ug of mutant IDH1 20-mer peptide each, plus topical imiquimod. Libraries were prepared by immunoSEQ multiplex PCR; TCRdb keeps only in-frame clonotypes and omits some of them. The sample lists about 31,000 clones, around 82% occurring once. Specimen: PBMCs, collected from a glioma patient whose treatment included an IDH1 peptide vaccine. The origin of the receptors is a man aged 25-45 years with glioma.

The chain has TRBV5-1 and TRBJ1-2, with TRBD1 as a possible D gene (5 bases). Germline values: CDR1 SGHRS, CDR2 YFSETQ. V gave up 0 bases and J gave up 8 bases, with 14 bases separating them. This CDR3 has 14 residues. The CDR3 sequence: CASSLATGPGGYTF. CDR3 DNA: TGCGCCAGCAGCTTGGCCACAGGTCCTGGCGGCTACACCTTC.

The J gene is TRBJ1-5, the V gene TRBV4-1; possible D gene TRBD1, 6 bases. The V end lost 2 bases, the J end lost 1 base, and 12 bases lay between the germline ends. CDR1 MGHRA and CDR2 YSYEKL come from the germline V gene. The CDR3 runs to 16 residues. The CDR3 is CASSQSGGASNQPQHF. The CDR3 coding sequence is TGCGCCAGCAGCCAATCTGGGGGCGCGAGCAATCAGCCCCAGCATTTT.

V is TRBV7-9 and J is TRBJ1-5, with D hard to call. This CDR3 has 12 residues. V lost 1 base and J 8 bases, leaving 6 bases between the germline ends. Germline CDR1 SEHNR, CDR2 FQNEAQ (reference sequence). DNA for the CDR3: TGTGCCAGCAGCTTAGAAAAGGAGCCCCAGCATTTT. Translated: CASSLEKEPQHF.

Only one count was recorded for this clone. This rearrangement joins TRBV2 to TRBJ2-3; TRBD2 matches at 11 bases. V shed 7 bases and J 3 bases; nucleotides not matched to a gene: 12. CDR1 and CDR2 (germline): SNHLY, FYNNEI. The CDR3 has 17 residues. Here the CDR3 reads CASTGASGRTGTDTQYF. CDR3 DNA: TGTGCCAGCACCGGTGCTAGCGGGAGGACGGGGACAGATACGCAGTATTTT.

The chain combines TRBV10-1 with TRBJ2-7; unclear D gene. Germline values: CDR1 WNHNN, CDR2 SYGVQD (reference sequence). V lost 6 bases and J 5 bases, leaving 14 bases between the germline ends. The CDR3 extends over 13 amino acids. For the CDR3, the DNA is TGCGCCAGCAGCCCTTTAGTTGAGCACGAGCAGTACTTC. Protein sequence: CASSPLVEHEQYF.

The chain has TRBV30 and TRBJ1-2; 8 bases fit TRBD1. Germline V gene data show CDR1 as GTSNPN and CDR2 as SVGIG (reference sequence). Germline trimming cut 0 bases from V and 3 bases from J; bases unmatched to any gene: 6. The CDR3 extends over 15 amino acids. The CDR3 nucleotides are TGTGCCTGGAGTGTTTTGGCAGGGGGCGACTATGGCTACACCTTC. Translating it yields CAWSVLAGGDYGYTF.

This clone was seen a few times. The gene calls are TRBV19 and TRBJ2-1; D might be TRBD1 or TRBD2, each matching 5 bases. CDR3 length: 10 residues. The V gene's germline CDR1 is LNHDA and CDR2 SQIVND (reference sequence). V was cut by 10 bases and J by 12 bases, with 13 bases left in between. CDR3 amino acids: CATGTVGQFF. As DNA, the CDR3 is TGTGCCACTGGGACCGTGGGGCAGTTCTTC.

This clone was seen a handful of times. The CDR3 sequence is CASSLNPLSGKLSNQPQHF. Here the CDR3 DNA reads TGCGCCAGCAGCTTGAACCCCCTCTCGGGGAAGTTAAGCAATCAGCCCCAGCATTTT. The chain joins TRBV5-1 to TRBJ1-5, with D unresolved. CDR3 size: 19 residues. Trimming removed 1 base from V and 1 base from J, with 21 bases in between. CDR1 SGHRS and CDR2 YFSETQ come from the germline V gene.

V gene TRBV25-1 combines with J gene TRBJ1-4; 10 bases align to TRBD1. The CDR3 sequence is 16 residues long. Losses at the gene ends were 0 bases for V and 4 bases for J; bases not matched to a gene: 2. CDR1 and CDR2 (germline): MGHDK, SYGVNS. The CDR3 DNA is TGTGCCAGCAGTGAATATAGGGACAGGGGTAATGAAAAACTGTTTTTT. This encodes CASSEYRDRGNEKLFF.

CDR3 region: CASSVVGVPGELFF. The CDR3 nucleotides read TGTGCCAGCAGCGTAGTAGGGGTTCCCGGGGAGCTGTTTTTT. The chain joins TRBV9 to TRBJ2-2; possible D gene TRBD1, 5 bases. The V end lost 0 bases, the J end lost 6 bases, and 9 bases lay between the germline ends. This CDR3 spans 14 amino acids. Germline V gene data show CDR1 as SGDLS and CDR2 as YYNGEE.

The CDR3 DNA is TGTGCCAGCAGCCATGACAGGGCGAACATTCAGTACTTC. The encoded protein is CASSHDRANIQYF. The chain joins TRBV5-4 to TRBJ2-4; the match to TRBD1 covers 7 bases. The CDR3 is 13 amino acids. Per germline, CDR1 SGHNT and CDR2 YYREEE (reference sequence). Trimming at V came to 4 bases and at J to 7 bases, leaving 5 bases not matched to a gene.

J is TRBJ1-1 and V is TRBV19, with D uncertain. CDR3 length equals 15 residues. The V and J ends lost 3 bases and 2 bases respectively, with 13 bases between them. CDR1 is LNHDA, CDR2 SQIVND, per germline (reference sequence). As DNA, the CDR3 is TGTGCCAGTAGTATCGGAGGCGGCTTTAACACTGAAGCTTTCTTT. It translates to CASSIGGGFNTEAFF.

This clone came up a few times. The chain carries TRBV4-1 and TRBJ1-5; D is possibly TRBD1 (6 bases). The V gene's germline CDR1 is MGHRA and CDR2 YSYEKL. The V and J ends lost 0 bases and 4 bases respectively, with 19 bases between them. This CDR3 is built from 18 residues. DNA of the CDR3: TGCGCCAGCAGCCAAGATAACGGAGTCAGGGGAAGGAATCAGCCCCAGCATTTT. Protein sequence: CASSQDNGVRGRNQPQHF.

This clone showed up just once. The chain joins TRBV10-1 to TRBJ2-3; no clear D. The ends were cut back, 2 bases at V and 4 bases at J, with 7 bases in the middle. This CDR3 is 13 amino acids long. Looked up from germline, CDR1 is WNHNN and CDR2 is SYGVQD (reference sequence). This chain's CDR3 is CASSENLADTQYF. Here the CDR3 DNA reads TGCGCCAGCAGTGAGAACTTGGCAGATACGCAGTATTTT.

The chain employs TRBV5-4 and TRBJ1-5; D is uncertain. This CDR3 has 12 amino acids. The ends were cut back, 2 bases at V and 6 bases at J, with 6 bases in the middle. Germline V gene data show CDR1 as SGHNT and CDR2 as YYREEE (reference sequence). The CDR3 sequence is CASSLLGQPQHF. The CDR3 coding sequence is TGTGCCAGCAGCTTATTGGGTCAGCCCCAGCATTTT.

V usage is TRBV15 and J usage is TRBJ2-7; 8 nucleotides line up with TRBD1. Germline V CDR1 and CDR2: LNHNV, YYDKDF (reference sequence). The J segment lost 6 bases and the V segment lost 8 bases, leaving 24 bases of the junction unmatched. The CDR3 consists of 18 residues. CDR3 coding DNA: TGTGCCACCGGAAAGCAGGGCAGGGGACAGGCGCGCCTTGTCGAGCAGTACTTC. Translated: CATGKQGRGQARLVEQYF.

This chain joins TRBV9 and TRBJ2-1; TRBD2 agrees at 10 bases. The CDR3 totals 17 residues. In germline, CDR1 is SGDLS, CDR2 YYNGEE. With 0 bases clipped from V and 0 bases from J, the junction kept 3 bases outside the gene matches. This CDR3 is CASSVAASGSSYNEQFF. The CDR3 nucleotides read TGTGCCAGCAGCGTAGCGGCTAGCGGGAGCTCCTACAATGAGCAGTTCTTC. The full variable domain, in which reference TRBV9 and TRBJ2-1 provide the parts outside the CDR3, is DSGVTQTPKHLITATGQRVTLRCSPRSGDLSVYWYQQSLDQGLQFLIQYYNGEERAKGNILERFSAQQFPDLHSELNLSSLELGDSALYFCASSVAASGSSYNEQFFGPGTRLTVL.

V gene TRBV5-1 combines with J gene TRBJ1-3; no clear D. Trimming took off 5 bases at V and 4 bases at J, with 10 bases between the two ends. The length of the CDR3 is 13 residues. Per germline, CDR1 SGHRS and CDR2 YFSETQ. For the CDR3, the DNA is TGCGCCAGCAGTCAGACGCCGGGAAACACCATATATTTT. It codes for CASSQTPGNTIYF.

The chain carries TRBV5-8 and TRBJ2-7; TRBD1 or TRBD2 may be the D gene (5 bases each). V was shortened by 3 bases and J by 4 bases, with 14 bases between the two germline ends. The germline V gene encodes CDR1 SGHTS and CDR2 YDEGEE. This CDR3 is 14 amino acids long. CDR3 sequence reads: CASSSGPEGYEQYF. CDR3 coding DNA: TGTGCCAGCAGCTCTGGACCTGAGGGGTACGAGCAGTACTTC.

This chain connects TRBV27 to TRBJ2-3, with TRBD2 matching over 13 bases. The J segment lost 5 bases and the V segment lost 2 bases, leaving 10 bases of the junction unmatched. Germline CDR1 reads MNHEY; CDR2 reads SMNVEV (reference sequence). This CDR3 comprises 18 residues. The DNA for the CDR3 is TGTGCCAGCAGTTTAATGGGCACTAGCGGGGGGGGTGTAGATACGCAGTATTTT. It codes for CASSLMGTSGGGVDTQYF.

The rearrangement joins TRBV30 to TRBJ1-4, with a tentative D call TRBD1 (6 bases). V was pared by 7 bases and J by 8 bases, with 20 bases between. Germline lookup yields CDR1 GTSNPN and CDR2 SVGIG (reference sequence). This CDR3 region has 14 residues. The CDR3 protein is CAYSRVTGREKLFF. In DNA form, the CDR3 reads TGTGCCTATTCGAGGGTTACAGGGAGGGAAAAACTGTTTTTT.